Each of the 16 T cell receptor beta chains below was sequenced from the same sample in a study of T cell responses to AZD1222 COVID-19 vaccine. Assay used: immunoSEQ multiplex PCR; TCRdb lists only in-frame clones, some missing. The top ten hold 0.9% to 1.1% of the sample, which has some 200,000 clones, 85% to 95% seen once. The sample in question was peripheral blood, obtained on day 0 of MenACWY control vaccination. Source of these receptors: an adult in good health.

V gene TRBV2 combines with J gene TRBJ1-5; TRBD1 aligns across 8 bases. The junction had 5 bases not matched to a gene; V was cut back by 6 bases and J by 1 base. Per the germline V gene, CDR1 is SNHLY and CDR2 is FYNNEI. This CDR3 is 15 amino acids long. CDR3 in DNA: TGTGCCAGCAGAGACAGGGGTTGGAGCAATCAGCCCCAGCATTTT. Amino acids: CASRDRGWSNQPQHF.

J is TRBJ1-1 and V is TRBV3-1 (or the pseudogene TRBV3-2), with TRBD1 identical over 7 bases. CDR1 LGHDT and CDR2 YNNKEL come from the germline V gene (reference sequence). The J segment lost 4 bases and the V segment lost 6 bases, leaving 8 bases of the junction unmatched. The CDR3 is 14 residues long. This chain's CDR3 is CASREQGSSTEAFF. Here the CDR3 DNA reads TGTGCCAGCAGGGAACAGGGGAGTAGCACTGAAGCTTTCTTT.

The CDR3 DNA follows: TGTGCCAGCAGCCAAGCACGGCATGAGCAGTTCTTC. Translated, it gives CASSQARHEQFF. The rearrangement links TRBV3-1 (or the pseudogene TRBV3-2) to TRBJ2-1; unclear D gene. CDR1 is LGHDT and CDR2 is YNNKEL in the germline V gene (reference sequence). The CDR3 spans 12 residues. The ends were cut back, 1 base at V and 8 bases at J, with 6 bases in the middle.

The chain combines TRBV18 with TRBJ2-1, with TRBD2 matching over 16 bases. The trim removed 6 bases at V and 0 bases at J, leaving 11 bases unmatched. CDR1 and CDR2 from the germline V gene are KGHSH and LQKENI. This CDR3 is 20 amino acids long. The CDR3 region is CASSRRGTSGGDSSYNEQFF. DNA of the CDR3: TGTGCCAGCTCGCGAAGAGGGACTAGCGGGGGGGATAGCTCCTACAATGAGCAGTTCTTC.

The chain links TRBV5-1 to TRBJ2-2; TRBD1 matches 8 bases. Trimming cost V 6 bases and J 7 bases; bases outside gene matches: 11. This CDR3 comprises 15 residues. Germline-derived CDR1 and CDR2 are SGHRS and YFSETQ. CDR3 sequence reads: CASKAWTGSSGELFF. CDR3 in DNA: TGCGCCAGCAAAGCATGGACAGGGTCGAGCGGGGAGCTGTTTTTT. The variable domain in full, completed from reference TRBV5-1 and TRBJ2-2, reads KAGVTQTPRYLIKTRGQQVTLSCSPISGHRSVSWYQQTPGQGLQFLFEYFSETQRNKGNFPGRFSGRQFSNSRSEMNVSTLELGDSALYLCASKAWTGSSGELFFGEGSRLTVL.

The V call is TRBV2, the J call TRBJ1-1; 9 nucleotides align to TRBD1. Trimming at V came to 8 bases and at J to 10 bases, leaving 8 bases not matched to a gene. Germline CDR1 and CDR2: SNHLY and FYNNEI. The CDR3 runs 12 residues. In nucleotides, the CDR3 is TGTGCCAGCCTCCCCGGGGACAGGGTAGCTTTCTTT. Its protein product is CASLPGDRVAFF.

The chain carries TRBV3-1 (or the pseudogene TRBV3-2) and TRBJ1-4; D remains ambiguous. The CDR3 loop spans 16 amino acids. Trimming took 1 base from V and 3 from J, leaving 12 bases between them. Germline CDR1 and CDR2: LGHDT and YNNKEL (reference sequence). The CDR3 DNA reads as TGTGCCAGCAGCCAAGTTAAGGGCAGCCCTAATGAAAAACTGTTTTTT. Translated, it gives CASSQVKGSPNEKLFF.

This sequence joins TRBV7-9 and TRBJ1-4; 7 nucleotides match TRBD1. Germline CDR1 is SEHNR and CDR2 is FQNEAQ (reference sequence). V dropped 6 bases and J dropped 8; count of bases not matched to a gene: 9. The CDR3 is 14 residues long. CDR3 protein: CASRGGDSREKLFF. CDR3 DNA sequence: TGTGCCAGCAGGGGAGGGGACAGTAGAGAAAAACTGTTTTTT.

This CDR3 is CASSQPRGGDTEAFF. The CDR3 DNA reads TGTGCCAGCAGTCAACCCCGGGGCGGTGACACTGAAGCTTTCTTT. The genes are TRBV28 and TRBJ1-1, with D tentatively TRBD1 (5 bases). The CDR3 extends over 15 amino acids. CDR1 and CDR2 from the germline V gene are MDHEN and SYDVKM. V was clipped by 5 bases and J by 3 bases, with 16 bases between them.

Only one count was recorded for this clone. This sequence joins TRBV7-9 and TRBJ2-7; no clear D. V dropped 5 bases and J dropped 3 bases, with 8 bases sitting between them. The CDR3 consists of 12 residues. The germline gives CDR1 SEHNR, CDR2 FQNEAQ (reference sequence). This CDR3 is CASSADHYEQYF. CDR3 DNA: TGTGCCAGCAGCGCGGACCACTACGAGCAGTACTTC.

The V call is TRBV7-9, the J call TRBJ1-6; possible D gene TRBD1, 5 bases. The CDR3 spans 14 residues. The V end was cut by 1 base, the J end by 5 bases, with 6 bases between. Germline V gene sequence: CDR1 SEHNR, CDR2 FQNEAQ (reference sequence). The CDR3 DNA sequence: TGTGCCAGCAGCTTAGGACAGAATAATTCACCCCTCCACTTT. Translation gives CASSLGQNNSPLHF. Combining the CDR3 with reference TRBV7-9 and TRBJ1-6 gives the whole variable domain DTGVSQNPRHKITKRGQNVTFRCDPISEHNRLYWYRQTLGQGPEFLTYFQNEAQLEKSRLLSDRFSAERPKGSFSTLEIQRTEQGDSAMYLCASSLGQNNSPLHFGNGTRLTVT.

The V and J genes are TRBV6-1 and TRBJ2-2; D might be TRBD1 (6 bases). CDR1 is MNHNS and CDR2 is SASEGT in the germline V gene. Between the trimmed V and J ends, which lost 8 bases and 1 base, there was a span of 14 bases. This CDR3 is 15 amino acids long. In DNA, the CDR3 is TGTGCCAGCTTTCCGGGACACATGAACACCGGGGAGCTGTTTTTT. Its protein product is CASFPGHMNTGELFF.

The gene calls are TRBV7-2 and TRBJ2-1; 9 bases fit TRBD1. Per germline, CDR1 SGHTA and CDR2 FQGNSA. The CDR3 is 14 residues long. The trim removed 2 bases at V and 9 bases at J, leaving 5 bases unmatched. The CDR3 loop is CASSLRDRDSEQFF. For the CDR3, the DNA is TGTGCCAGCAGCTTAAGGGACAGGGACAGTGAGCAGTTCTTC.

The CDR3 loop is CACVGAGNTIYF. Here the CDR3 DNA reads TGTGCCTGTGTTGGAGCTGGAAACACCATATATTTT. This chain connects TRBV30 to TRBJ1-3, with D uncertain. The CDR3 is made up of 12 amino acids. The V gene lost 6 bases and the J gene lost 2 bases, with 8 bases spanning the gap. Germline values: CDR1 GTSNPN, CDR2 SVGIG (reference sequence).

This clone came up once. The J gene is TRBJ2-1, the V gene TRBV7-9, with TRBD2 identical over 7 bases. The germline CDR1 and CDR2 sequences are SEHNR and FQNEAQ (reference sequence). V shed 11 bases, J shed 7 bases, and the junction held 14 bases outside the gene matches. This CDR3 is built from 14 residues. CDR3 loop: CAGHGGGAANEQFF. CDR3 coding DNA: TGTGCCGGACACGGCGGGGGAGCGGCAAATGAGCAGTTCTTC.

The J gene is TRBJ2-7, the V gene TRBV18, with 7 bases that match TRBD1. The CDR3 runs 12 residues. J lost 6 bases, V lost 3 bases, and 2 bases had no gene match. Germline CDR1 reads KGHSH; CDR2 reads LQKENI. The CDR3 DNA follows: TGTGCCAGCTCACCCACAGGGGTCGAGCAGTACTTC. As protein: CASSPTGVEQYF.